Presented here are 2 T cell receptor beta chains from one specimen sequenced in a study of regulatory T cells in long-lasting Graves disease. Both iRepertoire HTBI primers and Arm-PCR of CDR3 regions were used to build the TCR beta libraries. TCRdb called the multiplex PCR reads again in MiXCR, with one record for every CDR3 protein. The top ten clones hold 12% of a sample with hundreds of thousands of distinct CDR3 sequences, about 16% of them seen once. Time point noted: newly diagnosed GD, antithyroid drugs for less than 3 months. Isolated PBMC RNA provided the starting material for the TCR library. The sample also formed part of further work on T cells in Graves' hyperthyroidism and ophthalmopathy.

The sample was peripheral blood mononuclear cells (PBMCs), taken at new diagnosis, from a patient treated with antithyroid drugs. Receptors were obtained from a man younger than 30 with Graves disease.

This clonotype was counted ten times or more. The rearrangement uses TRBV2 and TRBJ2-1; 13 bases are shared with TRBD2. The CDR3 has 13 residues. Germline CDR1 is SNHLY and CDR2 is FYNNEI. The V segment lost 6 bases and the J segment 10 bases; nucleotides outside the gene matches: 3. The CDR3 sequence is CASSGLAGAEQFF. As DNA, the CDR3 is TGTGCCAGCAGCGGACTAGCGGGAGCGGAGCAGTTCTTC.

This clonotype was found a few times. The chain carries TRBV20-1 and TRBJ2-3; no reliable D call. CDR1 and CDR2 (germline): DFQATT, SNEGSKA (reference sequence). Trimming removed 2 bases from V and 2 bases from J, with 5 bases in between. The CDR3 totals 12 residues. CDR3 residues: CSARPITDTQYF. The CDR3 nucleotides are TGCAGTGCTAGACCTATCACAGATACGCAGTATTTT.